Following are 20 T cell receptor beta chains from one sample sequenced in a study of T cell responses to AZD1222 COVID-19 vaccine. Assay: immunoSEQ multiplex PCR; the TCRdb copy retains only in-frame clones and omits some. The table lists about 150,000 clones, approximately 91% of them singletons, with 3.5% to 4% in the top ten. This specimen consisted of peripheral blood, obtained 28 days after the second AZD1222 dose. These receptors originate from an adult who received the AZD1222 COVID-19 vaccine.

The CDR3 is CASSLPRGPDTQYF. The CDR3 nucleotides are TGTGCCAGCAGCCTACCCAGAGGGCCAGATACGCAGTATTTT. This sequence joins TRBV11-2 and TRBJ2-3; D perhaps matches TRBD2 (5 bases). V lost 5 bases and J lost 4, with 13 bases in between. This CDR3 is built from 14 residues. CDR1 SGHAT and CDR2 FQNNGV come from the germline V gene.

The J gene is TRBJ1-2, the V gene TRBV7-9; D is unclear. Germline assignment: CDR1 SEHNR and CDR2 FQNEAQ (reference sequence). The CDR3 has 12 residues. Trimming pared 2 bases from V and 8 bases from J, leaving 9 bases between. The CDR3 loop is CASSLSRTGYTF. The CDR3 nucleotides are TGTGCCAGCAGCTTATCAAGGACGGGCTACACCTTC. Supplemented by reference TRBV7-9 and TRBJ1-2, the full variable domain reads DTGVSQNPRHKITKRGQNVTFRCDPISEHNRLYWYRQTLGQGPEFLTYFQNEAQLEKSRLLSDRFSAERPKGSFSTLEIQRTEQGDSAMYLCASSLSRTGYTFGSGTRLTVV.

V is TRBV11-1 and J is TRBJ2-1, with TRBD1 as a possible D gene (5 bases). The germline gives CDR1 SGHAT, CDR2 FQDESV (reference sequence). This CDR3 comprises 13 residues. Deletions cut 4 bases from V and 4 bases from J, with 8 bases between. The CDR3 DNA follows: TGTGCCAGCAGCTCGGACATTTACAATGAGCAGTTCTTC. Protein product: CASSSDIYNEQFF.

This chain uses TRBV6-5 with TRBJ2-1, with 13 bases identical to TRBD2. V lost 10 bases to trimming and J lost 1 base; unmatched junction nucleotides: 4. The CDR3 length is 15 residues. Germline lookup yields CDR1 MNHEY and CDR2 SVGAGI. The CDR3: CATRTSGSSYNEQFF. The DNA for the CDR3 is TGTGCCACGAGGACTAGCGGGAGTTCCTACAATGAGCAGTTCTTC.

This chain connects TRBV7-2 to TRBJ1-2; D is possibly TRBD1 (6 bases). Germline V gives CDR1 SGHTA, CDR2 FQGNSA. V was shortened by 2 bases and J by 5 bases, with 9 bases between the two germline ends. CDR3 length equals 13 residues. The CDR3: CASSLPGDYGYTF. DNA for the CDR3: TGTGCCAGCAGCTTACCAGGGGATTATGGCTACACCTTC.

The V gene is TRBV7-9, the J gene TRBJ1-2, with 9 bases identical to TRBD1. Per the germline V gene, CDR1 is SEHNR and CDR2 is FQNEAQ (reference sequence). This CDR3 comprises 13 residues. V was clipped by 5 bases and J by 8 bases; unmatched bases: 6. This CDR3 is CASSVTGGGGYTF. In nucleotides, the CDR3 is TGTGCCAGCAGCGTCACAGGGGGCGGCGGCTACACCTTC.

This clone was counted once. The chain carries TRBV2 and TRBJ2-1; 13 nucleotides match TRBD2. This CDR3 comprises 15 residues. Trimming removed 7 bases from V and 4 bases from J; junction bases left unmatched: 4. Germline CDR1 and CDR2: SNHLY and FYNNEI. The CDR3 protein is CASKGLAGKYNEQFF. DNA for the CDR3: TGTGCCAGCAAGGGACTAGCGGGGAAATACAATGAGCAGTTCTTC.

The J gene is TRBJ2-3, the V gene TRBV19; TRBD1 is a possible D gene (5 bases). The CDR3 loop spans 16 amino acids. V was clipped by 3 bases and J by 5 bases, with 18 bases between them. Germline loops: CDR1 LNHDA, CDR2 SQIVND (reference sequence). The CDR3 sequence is CASSIVWGSKIDTQYF. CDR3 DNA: TGTGCCAGTAGTATTGTCTGGGGCAGTAAGATAGATACGCAGTATTTT.

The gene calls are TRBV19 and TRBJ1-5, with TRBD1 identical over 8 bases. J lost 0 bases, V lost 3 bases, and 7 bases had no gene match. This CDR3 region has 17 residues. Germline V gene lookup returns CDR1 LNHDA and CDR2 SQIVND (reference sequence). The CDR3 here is CASSIPTGDLSNQPQHF. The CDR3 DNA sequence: TGTGCCAGTAGTATCCCGACAGGGGATCTTAGCAATCAGCCCCAGCATTTT.

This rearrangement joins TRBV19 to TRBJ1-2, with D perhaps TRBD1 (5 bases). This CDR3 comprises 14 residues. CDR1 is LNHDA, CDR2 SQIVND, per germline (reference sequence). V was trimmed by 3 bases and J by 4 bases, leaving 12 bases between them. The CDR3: CASSMSRQPYGYTF. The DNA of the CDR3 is TGTGCCAGTAGTATGTCTCGACAGCCCTATGGCTACACCTTC.

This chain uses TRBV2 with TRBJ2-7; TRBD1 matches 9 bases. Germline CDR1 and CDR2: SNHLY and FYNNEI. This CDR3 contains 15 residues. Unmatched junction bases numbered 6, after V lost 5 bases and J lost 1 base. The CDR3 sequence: CASSPLGTGSYEQYF. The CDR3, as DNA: TGTGCCAGCAGTCCTCTAGGGACAGGGTCCTACGAGCAGTACTTC.

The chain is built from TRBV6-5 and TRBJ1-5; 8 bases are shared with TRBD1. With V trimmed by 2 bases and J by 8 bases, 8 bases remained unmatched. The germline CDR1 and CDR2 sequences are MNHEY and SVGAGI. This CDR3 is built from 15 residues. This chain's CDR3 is CASSYEKGQGEPQHF. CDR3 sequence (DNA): TGTGCCAGCAGTTACGAAAAAGGACAGGGCGAGCCCCAGCATTTT.

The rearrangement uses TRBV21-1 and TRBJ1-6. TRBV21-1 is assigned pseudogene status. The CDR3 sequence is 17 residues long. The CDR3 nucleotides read TGTGCCAGCAGCAAAGCGGGGTTAGGGCAGGTTGTTTCACCCCTCCACTTT. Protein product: CASSKAGLGQVVSPLHF.

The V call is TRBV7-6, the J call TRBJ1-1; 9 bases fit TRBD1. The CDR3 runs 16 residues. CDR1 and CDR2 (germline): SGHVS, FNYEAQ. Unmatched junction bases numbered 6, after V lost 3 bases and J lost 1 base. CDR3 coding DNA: TGTGCCAGCAGCTTGGAGAACAGGGGGCGGAACACTGAAGCTTTCTTT. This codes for CASSLENRGRNTEAFF.

The CDR3 DNA is TGTGCCAGCAGAGCTCAGGAGACGTCCTCCTACGAGCAGTACTTC. This encodes CASRAQETSSYEQYF. The chain links TRBV6-5 to TRBJ2-7; the D is unclear. With 6 bases removed from V and 0 bases from J, the gap between germline ends came to 15 bases. Germline lookup yields CDR1 MNHEY and CDR2 SVGAGI. This CDR3 has 15 amino acids.

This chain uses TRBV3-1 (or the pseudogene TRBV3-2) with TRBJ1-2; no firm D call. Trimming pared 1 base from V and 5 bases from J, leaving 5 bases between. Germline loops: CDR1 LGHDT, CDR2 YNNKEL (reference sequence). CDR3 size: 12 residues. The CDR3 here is CASSQADYGYTF. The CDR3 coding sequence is TGTGCCAGCAGCCAAGCGGATTATGGCTACACCTTC.

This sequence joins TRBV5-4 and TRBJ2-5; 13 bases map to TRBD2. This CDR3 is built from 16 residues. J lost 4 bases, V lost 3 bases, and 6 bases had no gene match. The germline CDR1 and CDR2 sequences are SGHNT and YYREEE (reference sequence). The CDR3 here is CASSSPLAGGLETQYF. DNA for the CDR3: TGTGCCAGCAGCTCACCACTAGCGGGAGGGTTAGAGACCCAGTACTTC.

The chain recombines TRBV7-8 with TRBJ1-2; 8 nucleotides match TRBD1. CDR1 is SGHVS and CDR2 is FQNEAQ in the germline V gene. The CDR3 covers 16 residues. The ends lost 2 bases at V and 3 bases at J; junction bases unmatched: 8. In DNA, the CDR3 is TGTGCCAGCAGCTTAATCAGGGACAGGAAACACTATGGCTACACCTTC. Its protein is CASSLIRDRKHYGYTF.

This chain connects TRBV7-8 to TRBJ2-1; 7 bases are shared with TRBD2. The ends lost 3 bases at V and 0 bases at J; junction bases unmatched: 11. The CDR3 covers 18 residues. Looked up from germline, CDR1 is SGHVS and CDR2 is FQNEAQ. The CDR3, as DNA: TGTGCCAGCAGCTTTGGCGCGGGAGCCTCTTACTCCTACAATGAGCAGTTCTTC. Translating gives CASSFGAGASYSYNEQFF.

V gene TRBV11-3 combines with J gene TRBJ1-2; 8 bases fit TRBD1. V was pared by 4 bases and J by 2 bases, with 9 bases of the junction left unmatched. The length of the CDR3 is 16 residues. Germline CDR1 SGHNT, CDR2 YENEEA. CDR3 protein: CASSSYPGGANYGYTF. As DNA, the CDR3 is TGTGCCAGCAGCTCCTACCCAGGGGGCGCGAACTATGGCTACACCTTC.